The 11 T cell receptor beta chains below come from one sample, sequenced in a study of OX40 agonist ivuxolimab in advanced cancers. Using immunoSEQ multiplex PCR, the repertoire was profiled, and TCRdb retains in-frame clones only, with some absent. The sample holds tens of thousands of clones, 88% seen once. The sample was CD4+ or CD8+ T cells sorted from blood, taken in a trial of the OX40 agonist ivuxolimab. The source is an adult with an advanced solid tumor such as melanoma, head and neck, liver or kidney cancer.

This clone is medium-sized within its sample. The chain carries TRBV6-1 and TRBJ2-1; TRBD2 agrees at 7 bases. Germline V gene lookup returns CDR1 MNHNS and CDR2 SASEGT. J gave up 5 bases and V 4 bases, and 11 bases lay outside the gene matches. The CDR3 is 16 residues long. The CDR3 reads CASSAPRDYKNNEQFF. The CDR3 DNA follows: TGTGCCAGCAGTGCACCCCGGGACTACAAGAACAATGAGCAGTTCTTC.

This clone was picked up one time. The rearrangement uses TRBV5-1 and TRBJ2-7; D may correspond to TRBD1 or TRBD2 (5 bases each). Germline values: CDR1 SGHRS, CDR2 YFSETQ. The CDR3 runs to 14 residues. Trimming took 0 bases from V and 2 from J, leaving 9 bases between them. CDR3 nucleotide sequence: TGCGCCAGCAGCTTGGGGCAGGGACCCTACGAGCAGTACTTC. This codes for CASSLGQGPYEQYF.

The chain joins TRBV5-4 to TRBJ2-1; a weak D match, TRBD2 (6 bases). CDR1 SGHNT and CDR2 YYREEE come from the germline V gene (reference sequence). This CDR3 has 17 residues. Deletions cut 10 bases from V and 5 bases from J, with 28 bases between. CDR3 in DNA: TGTGCCTTCTCGAAGGAGGGGATGGGAAGTTTAAACAATGAGCAGTTCTTC. The encoded protein is CAFSKEGMGSLNNEQFF.

The J gene is TRBJ2-7, the V gene TRBV5-1; 8 bases line up with TRBD1. Per germline, CDR1 SGHRS and CDR2 YFSETQ. The CDR3 covers 14 residues. The junction had 6 bases not matched to a gene; V was cut back by 1 base and J by 6 bases. The CDR3 reads CASSLTGGSVEQYF. The CDR3 DNA reads TGCGCCAGCAGCTTGACAGGGGGGTCCGTCGAGCAGTACTTC.

The gene calls are TRBV7-2 and TRBJ2-5, with a tentative D call TRBD1 (6 bases). The CDR3 extends over 13 amino acids. V lost 5 bases to trimming and J lost 2 bases, with 9 bases between them. Per the germline V gene, CDR1 is SGHTA and CDR2 is FQGNSA. CDR3 bases: TGTGCCAGCAGCAGGGACACACAAGAGACCCAGTACTTC. This codes for CASSRDTQETQYF.

The chain carries TRBV7-8 and TRBJ2-2; no reliable D call. The V and J ends lost 4 bases and 3 bases respectively, with 12 bases between them. Germline CDR1 and CDR2: SGHVS and FQNEAQ. The CDR3 covers 15 residues. The CDR3 DNA reads TGTGCCAGCAGCTCTACGGATCGGTACACCGGGGAGCTGTTTTTT. Encoded protein: CASSSTDRYTGELFF.

V and J are TRBV5-6 and TRBJ2-1, with TRBD2 matching 9 bases. The V and J ends lost 0 bases and 0 bases, in that order; junction bases with no gene match: 1. The CDR3 contains 16 residues. Germline-derived CDR1 and CDR2 are SGHDT and YYEEEE. The CDR3 reads CASSLGSGSSYNEQFF. CDR3 bases: TGTGCCAGCAGCTTGGGTAGCGGGAGCTCCTACAATGAGCAGTTCTTC.

V gene TRBV18 combines with J gene TRBJ1-1, with TRBD1 as a possible D gene (5 bases). Trimming removed 11 bases from V and 7 bases from J, with 20 bases in between. Germline V gene data show CDR1 as KGHSH and CDR2 as LQKENI. The CDR3 totals 13 residues. This CDR3 reads CASPPGQVNEAFF. The CDR3 nucleotides are TGTGCCTCGCCCCCAGGGCAGGTTAATGAAGCTTTCTTT.

The chain uses TRBV27 and TRBJ2-6, with D possibly TRBD1 on 6 matching bases. Trimming took off 1 base at V and 2 bases at J, with 6 bases between the two ends. Germline loops: CDR1 MNHEY, CDR2 SMNVEV (reference sequence). The CDR3 has 15 residues. Here the CDR3 DNA reads TGTGCCAGCAGTTTATGGGGGCCTGGGGCCAACGTCCTGACTTTC. Translated: CASSLWGPGANVLTF.

The V and J genes are TRBV18 and TRBJ2-2; the D gene is possibly TRBD1 (6 bases). V was shortened by 4 bases and J by 6 bases, with 18 bases between the two germline ends. CDR1 KGHSH and CDR2 LQKENI come from the germline V gene. CDR3 length equals 16 residues. CDR3 in amino acids: CASSQPGQPPPGELFF. CDR3 nucleotides: TGTGCCAGCTCACAGCCGGGACAACCGCCCCCCGGGGAGCTGTTTTTT.

V is TRBV5-5 and J is TRBJ2-5; 7 positions match TRBD1. Germline V gene lookup returns CDR1 SGHKS and CDR2 YYEKEE (reference sequence). The J segment lost 0 bases and the V segment lost 2 bases, leaving 4 bases of the junction unmatched. This CDR3 region has 15 residues. CDR3 in amino acids: CASSFVGTDQETQYF. In nucleotides, the CDR3 is TGTGCCAGCAGCTTCGTTGGGACAGACCAAGAGACCCAGTACTTC.